Sequencing of this T cell receptor (beta chain) was carried out in a study of glioma-infiltrating T cells. Study-wide background: Sequencing aimed for about 4.5- to 10-fold coverage of approximately 990,000 peripheral T cells. Study results and limitations: Tissue-blood divergence was below expectation in non-neoplastic patients, above in gliomas.

Using RNA template, CDR3s of TCR alpha and beta were amplified with iRepertoire arm-PCR. One-step reverse transcription and amplification started from about 100-400 ng of tissue mRNA or PBMC total RNA. Using its own MiXCR run on the multiplex PCR reads, TCRdb lists one record per CDR3 protein. The sample includes fewer than 500,000 distinct CDR3 sequences, roughly 41% of them seen just once. Germline loops: CDR1 ENHRY, CDR2 SYGVKD. Trimming took off 5 bases at V and 8 bases at J, with 25 bases between the two ends. The CDR3 runs to 17 residues. This clonotype was observed a handful of times. The target antigen is unknown.

The source is a human donor with low-grade glioma or glioblastoma, undergoing nonglioma brain surgery, or in good health (not recorded which). The chain recombines TRBV10-3 with TRBJ2-1; D possibly corresponds to TRBD2 (7 bases). The sequenced material came from glioma tissue, nonneoplastic brain tissue, or PBMCs (not recorded which). CDR3 DNA sequence: TGTGCCATCAGTCCCTCCGGGGGGCGGGAGATAAGGGATGAGCAGTTCTTC. Translated, it gives CAISPSGGREIRDEQFF.